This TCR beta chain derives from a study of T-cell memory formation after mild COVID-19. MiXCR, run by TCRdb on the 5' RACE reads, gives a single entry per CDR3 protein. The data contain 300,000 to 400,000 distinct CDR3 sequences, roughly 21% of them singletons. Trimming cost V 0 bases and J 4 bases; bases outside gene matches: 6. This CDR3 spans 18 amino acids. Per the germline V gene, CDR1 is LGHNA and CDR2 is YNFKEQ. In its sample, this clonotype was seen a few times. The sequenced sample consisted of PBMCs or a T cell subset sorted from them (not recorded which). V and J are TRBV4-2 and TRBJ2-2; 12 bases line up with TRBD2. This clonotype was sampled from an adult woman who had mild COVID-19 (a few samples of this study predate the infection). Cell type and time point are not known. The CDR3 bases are TGTGCCAGCAGCCAAGATACACTAGCGGGGGGTCCCACCGGGGAGCTGTTTTTT. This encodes CASSQDTLAGGPTGELFF.